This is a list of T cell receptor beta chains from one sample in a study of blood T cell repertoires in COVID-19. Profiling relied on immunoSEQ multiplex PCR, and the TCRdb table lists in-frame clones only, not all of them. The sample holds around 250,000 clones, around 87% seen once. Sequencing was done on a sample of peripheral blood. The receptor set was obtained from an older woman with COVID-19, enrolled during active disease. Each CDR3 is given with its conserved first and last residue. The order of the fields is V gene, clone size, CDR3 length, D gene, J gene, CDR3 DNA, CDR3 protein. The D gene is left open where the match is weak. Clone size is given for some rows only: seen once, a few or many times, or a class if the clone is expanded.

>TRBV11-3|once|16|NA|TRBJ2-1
TGTGCCAGCAGCTTAGCAGCGGATTACTCCTACAATGAGCAGTTCTTC
CASSLAADYSYNEQFF
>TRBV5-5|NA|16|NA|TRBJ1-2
TGTGCCAGCAGCTTGGGGTCGGGGATCCCTTACTATGGCTACACCTTC
CASSLGSGIPYYGYTF
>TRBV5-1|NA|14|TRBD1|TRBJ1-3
TGCGCCAGCAGCTTGGGACAGGGCGGAAACACCATATATTTT
CASSLGQGGNTIYF
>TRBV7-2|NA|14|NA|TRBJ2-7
TGTGCCAGCAGCCAGCGAACAGGACCCTACGAGCAGTACTTC
CASSQRTGPYEQYF
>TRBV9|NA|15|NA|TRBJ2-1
TGTGCCAGCAGCCTCCAGGGGCCCTCCTACAATGAGCAGTTCTTC
CASSLQGPSYNEQFF
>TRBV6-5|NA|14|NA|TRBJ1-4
TGTGCCAGCAGTCCCGGGCGGGGGAATGAAAAACTGTTTTTT
CASSPGRGNEKLFF
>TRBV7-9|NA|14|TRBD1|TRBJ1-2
TGTGCCAGCAGCACCGGACAGGATAGTGGTGGCTACACCTTC
CASSTGQDSGGYTF
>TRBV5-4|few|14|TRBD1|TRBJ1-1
TGTGCCAGCAGCTTTACAGGGGCGAACACTGAAGCTTTCTTT
CASSFTGANTEAFF
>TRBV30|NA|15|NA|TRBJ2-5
TGTGCCTGGAGTGGATGGGGTTCGGGGCAAGAGACCCAGTACTTC
CAWSGWGSGQETQYF
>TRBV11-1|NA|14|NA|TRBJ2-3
TGTGCCAGCAGCCCGAGACTCTTTACAGATACGCAGTATTTT
CASSPRLFTDTQYF
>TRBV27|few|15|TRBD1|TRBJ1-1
TGTGCCAGCAGGCCCGGGACAGCGATGAACACTGAAGCTTTCTTT
CASRPGTAMNTEAFF
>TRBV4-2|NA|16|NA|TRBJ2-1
TGTGCCAGCAGCCAAGATGTCCGGACAGCCTACAATGAGCAGTTCTTC
CASSQDVRTAYNEQFF
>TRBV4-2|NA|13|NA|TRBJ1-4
TGTGCCAGCAGCCAAGACTTTATAGGGGAACTGTTTTTT
CASSQDFIGELFF
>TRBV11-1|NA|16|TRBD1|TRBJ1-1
TGTGCCAGCAGCCCCAGGGGGCTGCGGTCGAAAACTGAAGCTTTCTTT
CASSPRGLRSKTEAFF
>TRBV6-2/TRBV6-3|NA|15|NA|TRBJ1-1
TGTGCCAGCAGTTACTCGGGGGGGCTGAACACTGAAGCTTTCTTT
CASSYSGGLNTEAFF
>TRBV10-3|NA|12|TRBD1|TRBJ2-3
TGTGCCACCCAGGGGGCGGAAGATACGCAGTATTTT
CATQGAEDTQYF
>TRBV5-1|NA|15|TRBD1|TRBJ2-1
TGCGCCAGCAGCTTGGGGGACAGTTACTACAATGAGCAGTTCTTC
CASSLGDSYYNEQFF
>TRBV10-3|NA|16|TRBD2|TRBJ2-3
TGTGCCATCTTACTTACTAGCGGTGTTTACACAGATACGCAGTATTTT
CAILLTSGVYTDTQYF
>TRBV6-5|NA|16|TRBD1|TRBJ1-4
TGTGCCAGCAGTTACTCGAGGGACAGCATTAATGAAAAACTGTTTTTT
CASSYSRDSINEKLFF
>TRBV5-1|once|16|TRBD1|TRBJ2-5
TGCGCCAGCAGCGGCATTGGGACAGGGTTACAAGAGACCCAGTACTTC
CASSGIGTGLQETQYF
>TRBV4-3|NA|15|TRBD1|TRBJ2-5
TGCGCCAGCAGCCAAGACCAGGGGGATCGAGAGACCCAGTACTTC
CASSQDQGDRETQYF
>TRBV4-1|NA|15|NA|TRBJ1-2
TGCGCCAGCAGCCAAGCTGGGGCAGGGCGAGAAGGCTACACCTTC
CASSQAGAGREGYTF
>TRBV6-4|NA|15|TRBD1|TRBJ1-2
TGTGCCAGCAGCGCTACCCGGACAGGGGGCGATGGCTACACCTTC
CASSATRTGGDGYTF
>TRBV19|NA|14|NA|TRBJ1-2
TGTGCCAGTAGTATAGACCGGGAGCTGGGGGGCTACACCTTC
CASSIDRELGGYTF
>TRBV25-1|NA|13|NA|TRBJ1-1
TGTGCCAGCAGTGCGCAGGGCGGTACTGAAGCTTTCTTT
CASSAQGGTEAFF
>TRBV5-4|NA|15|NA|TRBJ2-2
TGTGCCAGCAGCTCTCGGGGGGCTAACACCGGGGAGCTGTTTTTT
CASSSRGANTGELFF
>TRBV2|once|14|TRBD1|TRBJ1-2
TGTGCCAGCAATCGAGACAGGGGATCGGATGGCTACACCTTC
CASNRDRGSDGYTF
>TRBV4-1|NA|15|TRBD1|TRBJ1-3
TGCGCCAGCGGTAGGGGACAGGGAGACGGAAACACCATATATTTT
CASGRGQGDGNTIYF
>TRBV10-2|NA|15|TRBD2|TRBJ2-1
TGCGCCAGCATAGGGCGGGGGGGCTCCTACAATGAGCAGTTCTTC
CASIGRGGSYNEQFF
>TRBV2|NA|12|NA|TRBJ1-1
TGTGCCAGCAATCCCGAATCGCAGGGAGCTTTCTTT
CASNPESQGAFF
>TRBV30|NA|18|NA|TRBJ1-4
TGTGCCTGGAGCCCTCTGGGGGCAGGGGCCCTTGGTAATGAAAAACTGTTTTTT
CAWSPLGAGALGNEKLFF
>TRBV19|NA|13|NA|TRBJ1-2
TGTGCCAGTAGGCCTCCAGTGAACTATGGCTACACCTTC
CASRPPVNYGYTF
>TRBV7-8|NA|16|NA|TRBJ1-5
TGTGCCAGCAGCTTAGGGAGGAGTCATAGCAATCAGCCCCAGCATTTT
CASSLGRSHSNQPQHF
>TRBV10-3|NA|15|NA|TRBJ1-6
TGTGCCATCAGTGAGAAGGGAGTTAATAATTCACCCCTCCACTTT
CAISEKGVNNSPLHF
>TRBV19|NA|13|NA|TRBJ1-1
TGTGCCAGTAGTCCGACGGGACTCCTACTAGCTTTCTTT
CASSPTGLLLAFF
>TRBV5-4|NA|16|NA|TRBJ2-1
TGTGCCAGCAGCTTTGGCGGAGGCCAAAACTACAATGAGCAGTTCTTC
CASSFGGGQNYNEQFF
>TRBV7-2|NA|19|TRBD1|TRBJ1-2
TGTGCCAGCAGCTTACTGTGGGACAGGGGGCTGCGAGCTAACTATGGCTACACCTTC
CASSLLWDRGLRANYGYTF
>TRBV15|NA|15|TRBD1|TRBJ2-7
TGTGCCACCAGCAGTTACCGGGACAGCTCCTACGAGCAGTACTTC
CATSSYRDSSYEQYF
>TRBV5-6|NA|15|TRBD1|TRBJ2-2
TGTGCCAGCAGCCCTCCGGGACAGGGTACCGGGGAGCTGTTTTTT
CASSPPGQGTGELFF
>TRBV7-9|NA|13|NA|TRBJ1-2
TGTGCCAGCAGCCGATCTGAGGGCCCGGGGGGGACCTTC
CASSRSEGPGGTF
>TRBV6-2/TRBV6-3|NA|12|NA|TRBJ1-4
TGTGCCAGCAGTCAGACAGGTGAAAAACTGTTTTTT
CASSQTGEKLFF
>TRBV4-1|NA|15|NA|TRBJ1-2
TGCGCCAGCAGCCCCCCGGTTGTTGCTAACTATGGCTACACCTTC
CASSPPVVANYGYTF
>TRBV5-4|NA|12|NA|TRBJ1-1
TGTGCCAGCAGCAACCGGGACACTGAAGCTTTCTTT
CASSNRDTEAFF
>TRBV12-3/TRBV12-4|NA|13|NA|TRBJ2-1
TGTGCCAGCAGACTCACTCAGGGGTATGAGCAGTTCTTC
CASRLTQGYEQFF
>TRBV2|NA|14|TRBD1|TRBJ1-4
TGTGCCAGCCAGAAGGGGGCTCTGAGTGAAAAACTGTTTTTT
CASQKGALSEKLFF
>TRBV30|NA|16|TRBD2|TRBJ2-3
TGTGCCTCGTCCCGGACTAGCGGCAGTAGCACAGATACGCAGTATTTT
CASSRTSGSSTDTQYF
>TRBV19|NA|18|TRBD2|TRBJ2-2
TGTGCCAGTAACTCCAAGGGGGGGCTAGCGGGTGTCACCGGGGAGCTGTTTTTT
CASNSKGGLAGVTGELFF
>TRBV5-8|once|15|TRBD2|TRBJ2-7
TGTGCCAGCAGCTTGTATACGGGGGGGACCTACGAGCAGTACTTC
CASSLYTGGTYEQYF